The TCR beta chain described here comes from a study of cytomegalovirus exposure and HLA in healthy donors. Study findings and constraints: The authors later found TCR association rates varying by HLA locus, with DRB1 most and HLA-C fewest. Accounts indicate the classifier identified cytomegalovirus status with strong specificity and sensitivity.

Primers for the PCR totalled 60 Vbeta and 13 Jbeta. Assay used: immunoSEQ multiplex PCR; TCRdb lists only in-frame clones, some missing. This sample carries about 64,000 clones, less than 80% of them seen once, and the ten largest clones take more than 2.5%. V was shortened by 0 bases and J by 3 bases, with 5 bases between the two germline ends. CDR1 SGHTA and CDR2 FQGTGA come from the germline V gene. The CDR3 loop spans 13 amino acids. Regarding this clone: Its target is unknown.

This chain joins TRBV7-3 and TRBJ2-5; D ambiguous. Sequencing was carried out using PBMCs. The origin of this receptor is a woman aged 45-60 years in good health and CMV-seronegative. Here the CDR3 reads CASSLTHEETQYF. Here the CDR3 DNA reads TGTGCCAGCAGCTTAACACATGAAGAGACCCAGTACTTC. The full variable domain, in which reference TRBV7-3 and TRBJ2-5 provide the parts outside the CDR3, is GAGVSQTPSNKVTEKGKYVELRCDPISGHTALYWYRQSLGQGPEFLIYFQGTGAADDSGLPNDRFFAVRPEGSVSTLKIQRTERGDSAVYLCASSLTHEETQYFGPGTRLLVL.